This T cell receptor (beta chain) was recorded in a study of identical twins. Overall study findings and caveats: There was more out-of-frame TCR alpha sharing in monozygotic twins than models estimated. Findings depended on cross-sectional statistics rather than tracking the same donors. It was possible that invariant MAIT and iNKT cells partly confounded the zero-insertion analyses.

Template switching, a step in the protocol, added a universal primer site, and cDNA carried unique molecular identifiers. TCRdb ran MiXCR on the 5' RACE reads and lists one entry per CDR3 protein. The data contain around 510,000 distinct CDR3 sequences, roughly an eighth of them singletons. This clonotype was detected many times. Its specificity is not known. The CDR3 is 15 residues long. Germline lookup yields CDR1 DFQATT and CDR2 SNEGSKA (reference sequence). V lost 2 bases and J 0 bases, leaving 11 bases between the germline ends. This same sample was also part of a study on yellow fever vaccine responses in identical twins.

This receptor was obtained from a young woman in good health. The chain has TRBV20-1 and TRBJ2-4; the D gene is possibly TRBD2 (6 bases). The sample taken for sequencing was CD4+ T cells sorted from blood. CDR3 sequence: CSARPPGGAKNIQYF. Written as DNA, the CDR3 is TGCAGTGCTAGACCGCCCGGGGGAGCCAAAAACATTCAGTACTTC.